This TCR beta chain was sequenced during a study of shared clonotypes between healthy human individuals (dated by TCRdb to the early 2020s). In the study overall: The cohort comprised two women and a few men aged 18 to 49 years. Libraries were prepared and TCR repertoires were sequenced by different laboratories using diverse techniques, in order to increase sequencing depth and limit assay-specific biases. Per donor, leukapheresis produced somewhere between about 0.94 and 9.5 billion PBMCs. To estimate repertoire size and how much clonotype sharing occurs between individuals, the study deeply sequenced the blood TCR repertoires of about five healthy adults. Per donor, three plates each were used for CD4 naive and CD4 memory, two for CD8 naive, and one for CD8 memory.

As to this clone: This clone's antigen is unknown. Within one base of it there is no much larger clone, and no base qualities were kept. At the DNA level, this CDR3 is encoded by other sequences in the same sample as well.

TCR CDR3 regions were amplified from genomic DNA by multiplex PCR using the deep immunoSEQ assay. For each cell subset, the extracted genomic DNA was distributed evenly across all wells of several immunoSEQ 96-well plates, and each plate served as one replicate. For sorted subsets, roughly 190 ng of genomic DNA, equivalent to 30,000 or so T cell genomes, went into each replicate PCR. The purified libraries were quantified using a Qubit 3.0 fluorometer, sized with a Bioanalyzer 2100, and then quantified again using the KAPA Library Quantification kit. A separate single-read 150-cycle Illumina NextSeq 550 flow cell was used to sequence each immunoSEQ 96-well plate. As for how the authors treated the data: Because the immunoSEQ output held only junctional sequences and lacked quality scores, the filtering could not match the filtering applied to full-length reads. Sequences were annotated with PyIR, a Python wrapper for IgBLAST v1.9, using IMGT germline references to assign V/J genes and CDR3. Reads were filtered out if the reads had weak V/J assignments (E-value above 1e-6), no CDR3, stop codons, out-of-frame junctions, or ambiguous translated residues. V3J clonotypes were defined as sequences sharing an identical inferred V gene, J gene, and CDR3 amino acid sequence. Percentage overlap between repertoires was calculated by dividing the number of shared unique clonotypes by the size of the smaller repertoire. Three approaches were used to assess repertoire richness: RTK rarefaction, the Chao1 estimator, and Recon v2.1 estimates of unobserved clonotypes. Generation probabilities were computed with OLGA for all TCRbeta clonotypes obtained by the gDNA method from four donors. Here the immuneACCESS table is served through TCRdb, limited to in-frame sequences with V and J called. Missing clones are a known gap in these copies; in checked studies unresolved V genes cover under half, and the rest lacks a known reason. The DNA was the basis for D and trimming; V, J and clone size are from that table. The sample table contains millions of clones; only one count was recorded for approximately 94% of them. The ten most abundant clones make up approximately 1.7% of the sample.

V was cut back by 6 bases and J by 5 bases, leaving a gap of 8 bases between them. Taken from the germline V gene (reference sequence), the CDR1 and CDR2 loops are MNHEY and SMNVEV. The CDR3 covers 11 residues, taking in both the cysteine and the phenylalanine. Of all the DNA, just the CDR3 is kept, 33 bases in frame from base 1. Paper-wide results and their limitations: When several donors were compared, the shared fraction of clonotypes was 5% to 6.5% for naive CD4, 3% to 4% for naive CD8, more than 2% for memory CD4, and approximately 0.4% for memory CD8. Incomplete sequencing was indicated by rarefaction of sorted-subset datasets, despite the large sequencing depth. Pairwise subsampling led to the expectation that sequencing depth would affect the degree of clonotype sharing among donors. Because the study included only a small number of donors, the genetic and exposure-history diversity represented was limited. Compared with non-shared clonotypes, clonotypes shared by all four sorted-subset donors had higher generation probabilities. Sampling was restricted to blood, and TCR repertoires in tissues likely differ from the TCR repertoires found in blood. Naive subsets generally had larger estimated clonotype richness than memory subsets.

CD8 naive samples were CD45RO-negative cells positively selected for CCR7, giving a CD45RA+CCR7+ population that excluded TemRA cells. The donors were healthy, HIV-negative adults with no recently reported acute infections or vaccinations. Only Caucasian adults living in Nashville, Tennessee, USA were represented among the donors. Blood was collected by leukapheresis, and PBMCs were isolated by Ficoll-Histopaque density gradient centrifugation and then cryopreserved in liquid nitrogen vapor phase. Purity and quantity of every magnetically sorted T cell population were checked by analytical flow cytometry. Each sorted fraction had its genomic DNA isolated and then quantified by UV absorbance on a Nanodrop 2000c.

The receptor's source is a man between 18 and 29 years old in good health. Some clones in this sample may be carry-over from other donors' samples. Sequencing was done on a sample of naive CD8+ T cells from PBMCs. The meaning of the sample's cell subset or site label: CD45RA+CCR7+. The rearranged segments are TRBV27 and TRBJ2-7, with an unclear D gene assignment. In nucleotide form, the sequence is TGTGCCAGCAGCGGCGCGGACGAGCAGTACTTC. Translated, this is CASSGADEQYF.